This T cell receptor (beta chain) was recorded in a study of T cell responses to AZD1222 COVID-19 vaccine. Findings and caveats of the study: An increase in Spike-specific TCR breadth and depth was observed after two AZD1222 doses. The sample set comprised mostly white British donors with more females, and clonal diversity was possibly underestimated. Only a handful of AZD1222 recipients were seropositive at baseline.

Libraries were prepared by immunoSEQ multiplex PCR; TCRdb keeps only in-frame clonotypes and omits some of them. In the table there are 200,000 or so clones, roughly 92% of which are singletons. A single count supports this clone. What it recognizes is unknown. Analysis merged second doses at about 4 or about 12 weeks. This clonotype was obtained from an adult who received the AZD1222 COVID-19 vaccine. The sequences come from peripheral blood, collected 28 days after the second AZD1222 dose.

CDR3 sequence reads: CASSLETYTDTQYF. In nucleotides, the CDR3 is TGTGCCAGCAGCTTAGAGACGTACACAGATACGCAGTATTTT. The chain has TRBV11-2 and TRBJ2-3; unclear D gene. Germline V CDR1 and CDR2: SGHAT, FQNNGV. This CDR3 has 14 amino acids. V lost 0 bases and J 2 bases, leaving 6 bases between the germline ends.